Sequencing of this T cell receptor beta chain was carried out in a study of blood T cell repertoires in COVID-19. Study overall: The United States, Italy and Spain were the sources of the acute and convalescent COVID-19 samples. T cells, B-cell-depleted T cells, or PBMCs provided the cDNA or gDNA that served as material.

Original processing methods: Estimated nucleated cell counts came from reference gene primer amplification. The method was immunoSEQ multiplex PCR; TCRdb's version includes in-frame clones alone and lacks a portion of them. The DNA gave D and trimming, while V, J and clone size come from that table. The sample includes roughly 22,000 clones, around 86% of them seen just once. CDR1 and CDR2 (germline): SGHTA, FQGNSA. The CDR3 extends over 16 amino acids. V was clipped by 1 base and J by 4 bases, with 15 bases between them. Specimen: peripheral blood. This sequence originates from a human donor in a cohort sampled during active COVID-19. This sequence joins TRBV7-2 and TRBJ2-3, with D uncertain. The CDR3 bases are TGTGCCAGCAGCTTAGGAGGCTCAAAAGGCGCAGATACGCAGTATTTT. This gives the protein CASSLGGSKGADTQYF.